Listed below are T cell receptor beta chains from one sample, sequenced in a study of human thymus T cells. TCRdb keeps only in-frame clones here, not all; method: immunoSEQ multiplex PCR. The data contain some 40,000 clones, about 94% of them singletons. The sample comprised blood. Source of these receptors: a boy under two years old with a congenital heart defect but otherwise immunologically healthy. The CDR3 runs from the conserved cysteine through the conserved F or W. D genes are given only for firm matches. The listing skips clone size in some rows; elsewhere it reads once, few, many or a size class.

d_gene	v_gene	j_gene	abundance	CDR3nt	CDR3aa
NA	TRBV6-6	TRBJ1-3	NA	TGTGCCAGCAGTTACTCTTACTCTGGAAACACCATATATTTT	CASSYSYSGNTIYF
TRBD2	TRBV4-3	TRBJ2-3	NA	TGCGCCAGCAGCCCTCTCGCGGGGGGGAGAGGTACGCAGTATTTT	CASSPLAGGRGTQYF
TRBD1	TRBV10-3	TRBJ1-6	NA	TGTGCCATCAGTGGGGGACAGACCAACAATTCACCCCTCCACTTT	CAISGGQTNNSPLHF
NA	TRBV7-3	TRBJ1-2	NA	TGTGCCAGCAGCTTAACAGGCTGGGACTATGGCTACACCTTC	CASSLTGWDYGYTF
NA	TRBV5-1	TRBJ2-6	NA	TGCGCCAGCAGCATCCGGGTCTCTGGGGCCAACGTCCTGACTTTC	CASSIRVSGANVLTF
NA	TRBV6-6	TRBJ1-2	NA	TGTGCCAGCAGCCGGACAGCGACGGCTAACTATGGCTACACCTTC	CASSRTATANYGYTF
TRBD1	TRBV7-9	TRBJ2-2	NA	TGTGCCAGCAGCTCCAGGGGGCAGGCCGGGGAGCTGTTTTTT	CASSSRGQAGELFF
NA	TRBV21-1	TRBJ2-3	NA	TGTGCCAGCAGCAAAGATCGAGCGGGGGGCCCAGATACGCAGTATTTT	CASSKDRAGGPDTQYF
NA	TRBV4-3	TRBJ2-6	NA	TGCGCCAGCAGCCAGGAGCAGGGATCTGGGGCCAACGTCCTGACTTTC	CASSQEQGSGANVLTF
TRBD2	TRBV28	TRBJ2-1	once	TGTGCCACCCTAGCGGGGGGCTCCTACAATGAGCAGTTCTTC	CATLAGGSYNEQFF
NA	TRBV21-1	TRBJ2-5	NA	TGTGCCAGCAGCAAAAATTCCCAAGACCCCAGGGGCGCCTTTCAAGAGACCCAGTACTTC	CASSKNSQDPRGAFQETQYF
TRBD2	TRBV11-2	TRBJ2-1	NA	TGTGCCAGCAGCTTATGGACTAGCGACAATGAGCAGTTCTTC	CASSLWTSDNEQFF
TRBD1	TRBV12-5	TRBJ1-1	NA	TGTGCTAGTGGTTTCACAGGGGCCACTGAAGCTTTCTTT	CASGFTGATEAFF
NA	TRBV4-2	TRBJ2-7	NA	TGTGCCAGCAGCCAAAGGGAGAACGAGCAGTACTTC	CASSQRENEQYF
NA	TRBV5-1	TRBJ2-1	NA	TGCGCCAGCAGCTTTAATAGCTTCTACAATGAGCAGTTCTTC	CASSFNSFYNEQFF
TRBD1	TRBV5-1	TRBJ2-3	NA	TGCGCCAGCAGCTTGGCCGGGCGGCAGGGGGCGAGCACAGATACGCAGTATTTT	CASSLAGRQGASTDTQYF
TRBD2	TRBV10-3	TRBJ2-7	NA	TGTGCCATCAGTGATAATTTTCTAGCGGGATACGAGCAGTACTTC	CAISDNFLAGYEQYF
NA	TRBV6-5	TRBJ2-7	NA	TGTGCCAGCAGTTACTCTCACAGGAGAACCTACGAGCAGTACTTC	CASSYSHRRTYEQYF
TRBD1	TRBV4-1	TRBJ2-4	NA	TGCGCCAGCAGCCAGGAGGGACAGGGGGCCGGGATCCGGTACTTC	CASSQEGQGAGIRYF
NA	TRBV30	TRBJ2-7	once	TGTGCCTGGAGTATAGGGTACGAGCAGTACTTC	CAWSIGYEQYF
NA	TRBV13	TRBJ1-2	NA	TGTGCCAGCAGCGGTCGGCTCTGGGGGGGCTACACCTTC	CASSGRLWGGYTF
NA	TRBV28	TRBJ1-5	NA	TGTGCCAGCAGACCCCGGGAAAGGGGGGGAAACAATCAGCCCCAGCATTTT	CASRPRERGGNNQPQHF
NA	TRBV6-5	TRBJ1-5	NA	TGTGCCAGCCGGGAACCTAGCAATCAGCCCCAGCATTTT	CASREPSNQPQHF
TRBD1	TRBV10-2	TRBJ1-4	NA	TGCGCCAGCAGACCCCCAGGGGGGCGTAATGAAAAACTGTTTTTT	CASRPPGGRNEKLFF
TRBD1	TRBV28	TRBJ1-2	NA	TGTGCCAGCAGCGCTACCATGACAGGGGCAGGACCTAACTATGGCTACACCTTC	CASSATMTGAGPNYGYTF
NA	TRBV7-9	TRBJ2-4	NA	TGTGCCAGCAGCTTAGGTGCAGGGCTAAAAAACATTCAGTACTTC	CASSLGAGLKNIQYF
NA	TRBV5-1	TRBJ1-5	NA	TGCGCCAGCAGCTTGGCAGGGGGCAATCAGCCCCAGCATTTT	CASSLAGGNQPQHF
NA	TRBV12-2	TRBJ1-5	NA	TGTGCAAGTCGCTTAGCGCTAAGCTCCAGGGGCCGAAGGCATCAGCCCCAGCATTTT	CASRLALSSRGRRHQPQHF
TRBD1	TRBV27	TRBJ1-6	few	TGTGCCAGCAGTTTATTCAGGGGGCATTCACCCCTCCACTTT	CASSLFRGHSPLHF
TRBD1	TRBV4-3	TRBJ2-7	NA	TGCGCCAGCAGCCAAGATCAGCAGGGGGCCTACGAGCAGTACTTC	CASSQDQQGAYEQYF
TRBD1	TRBV5-6	TRBJ1-2	NA	TGTGCCAGCAGCCACGGACAGGGGCTCTATGGCTACACCTTC	CASSHGQGLYGYTF
TRBD2	TRBV7-9	TRBJ2-3	NA	TGTGCCAGCAGCTCCCCGCGGACTAGCCCCGGGACAGATACGCAGTATTTT	CASSSPRTSPGTDTQYF
TRBD2	TRBV11-3	TRBJ2-2	NA	TGTGCCAGCAGCCAGCATAGCGGGGCCGGAACCGGGGAGCTGTTTTTT	CASSQHSGAGTGELFF
NA	TRBV5-1	TRBJ2-2	NA	TGCGCCAGCAGCTTTGGGGGATCGAACACCGGGGAGCTGTTTTTT	CASSFGGSNTGELFF
NA	TRBV7-2	TRBJ1-2	NA	TGTGCCAGCAGCTTAGTAACAGTAAAGGGCTACACCTTC	CASSLVTVKGYTF
TRBD1	TRBV30	TRBJ1-1	NA	TGTGCCTGGAGTGTACGAGGGGGCGGGGGGAACACTGAAGCTTTCTTT	CAWSVRGGGGNTEAFF
TRBD1	TRBV6-5	TRBJ1-1	NA	TGTGCCAGCAGCCCAAAGACAGGGGGCGTGACTGAAGCTTTCTTT	CASSPKTGGVTEAFF
TRBD1	TRBV5-1	TRBJ1-2	few	TGCGCCAGCAAAACAGGGGGCGTTGGCTACACCTTC	CASKTGGVGYTF
NA	TRBV10-3	TRBJ2-7	NA	TGTGCCATCAGTGAGTCACGGGGGCAGTACTTC	CAISESRGQYF
NA	TRBV9	TRBJ1-3	NA	TGTGCCAGCAGCACCCGACAGGACCTCGGAAACACCATATATTTT	CASSTRQDLGNTIYF
NA	TRBV13	TRBJ2-4	once	TGTGCCAGCACCCCACCCTCAGGGGCCAAAAACATTCAGTACTTC	CASTPPSGAKNIQYF
NA	TRBV5-1	TRBJ2-5	NA	TGCGCCAGCAGCTTGGGGGCAGAAGAGACCCAGTACTTC	CASSLGAEETQYF
NA	TRBV29-1	TRBJ2-3	once	TGCAGCGAAGGCACAGATACGCAGTATTTT	CSEGTDTQYF
TRBD1	TRBV6-8	TRBJ1-2	NA	TGTGCCAGCCTCGTGACCGGGACAGGGGCCTACTATGGCTACACCTTC	CASLVTGTGAYYGYTF
TRBD2	TRBV6-6	TRBJ2-1	NA	TGTGCCAGCAGTTACCCAGCGGGGGAGTCCTACAATGAGCAGTTCTTC	CASSYPAGESYNEQFF
NA	TRBV11-2	TRBJ2-2	NA	TGTGCCAGCAGCTTTGAGGGTATCGGGGAGCTGTTTTTT	CASSFEGIGELFF